This T cell receptor beta chain was documented in a study of Ad26.COV2.S vaccination and SARS-CoV-2 variants. V dropped 4 bases and J dropped 4; count of bases not matched to a gene: 7. Per germline, CDR1 LNHDA and CDR2 SQIVND (reference sequence). The CDR3 covers 16 residues. Treatment denoted: some 20 received Ad26.COV2.S at low or high dose, single or two shots; roughly 5 received placebo; per-sample allocation not given. Samples were taken on day 63 after the first vaccine or placebo injection. Comment on this clone: Its antigen is as yet unknown.

Whole-study results and caveats: Measurement of non-spike TCR breadth gave similar results in vaccine and placebo recipients.

Using immunoSEQ multiplex PCR, the repertoire was profiled, and TCRdb retains in-frame clones only, with some absent. The table shows more than 350,000 clones, with around 90% occurring only once. This TCR was sampled from a person between 18 and 60 years old who received the Ad26.COV2.S COVID-19 vaccine or a placebo. Source: peripheral blood, taken in a trial of Ad26.COV2.S vaccine versus placebo. The gene calls are TRBV19 and TRBJ1-1, with 12 nucleotides matching TRBD1. In DNA, the CDR3 is TGTGCCAGTAGTAAAACCGGGACAGGGGGCGGCACTGAAGCTTTCTTT. Encoded protein: CASSKTGTGGGTEAFF.